This TCR beta chain appears in the sequencing data of a study of blood T cells in healthy people across ages. The authors ran a second PCR of roughly 6 to 11 cycles using a sample-barcoded 5' primer and a J-beta primer mix. TCRdb called the 5' RACE reads again in MiXCR, with one record for every CDR3 protein. The sample lists under 2,000,000 distinct CDR3 sequences, roughly 50% occurring once. The sample comprised blood. This clonotype originated in a woman in her 40s in good health.

CDR3 residues: CASSLPGQGLEQYF. In nucleotides, the CDR3 is TGCGCCAGCAGCTTGCCGGGACAGGGACTCGAGCAGTACTTC. The V gene is TRBV5-1, the J gene TRBJ2-7; 9 bases fit TRBD1. The CDR3 covers 14 residues. The V gene's germline CDR1 is SGHRS and CDR2 YFSETQ. The V and J ends lost 1 base and 6 bases, in that order; junction bases with no gene match: 5.